This T cell receptor beta chain appears in the sequencing data of a study of OX40 agonist ivuxolimab in advanced cancers. Study-wide points: CD8+ T cells (on average) carried more expanded clones than CD4+ T cells. Undetermined was the antigen specificity of the expanded peripheral T cells.

Notes on this clone: What it binds is unknown.

Trimming at V came to 8 bases and at J to 7 bases, leaving 7 bases not matched to a gene. CDR1 and CDR2 from the germline V gene are SGHTA and FQGNSA. CDR3 length equals 14 residues. Here immunoSEQ multiplex PCR was the method, and the copy in TCRdb shows in-frame clones only, minus some. The sample lists roughly 79,000 clones; roughly nine tenths were seen once. The chain recombines TRBV7-2 with TRBJ2-1, with 11 bases aligning to TRBD1. The sample consisted of CD4+ or CD8+ T cells sorted from blood, taken in a trial of the OX40 agonist ivuxolimab. The sequence was collected from an adult with an advanced solid tumor such as melanoma, head and neck, liver or kidney cancer. The CDR3, as DNA: TGTGCCAGCCGAGGACAGGGGGCACCTAATGAGCAGTTCTTC. Translated, it gives CASRGQGAPNEQFF.